These T cell receptor beta chains were read from a single sample in a study of cytomegalovirus exposure and HLA in healthy donors. Profiled with immunoSEQ multiplex PCR; TCRdb holds only in-frame clones, not every one. The sample gives about 160,000 clones, 65% to 90% of which show up once; about 1.9% is in the top ten. The source material was PBMCs. These receptors were taken from a human donor in good health. Both conserved end residues are trimmed from each CDR3. A clone size is listed for some rows: how often the clone was seen (once, few, many), or a class if it is expanded.

CDR3 protein | J gene | V gene | clone size
ASSLDRNQETQY | TRBJ2-5 | TRBV6-1 | once
ATSRDGAGASTDTQY | TRBJ2-3 | TRBV15 | -
ASSQERLAGNYEQY | TRBJ2-7 | TRBV4-3 | -
ASSFLGRTDTQY | TRBJ2-3 | TRBV7-2 | -
ASSHLRDSTYEQY | TRBJ2-7 | TRBV5-1 | -
ASGGASRTGTQY | TRBJ2-5 | TRBV2 | once
ASSTGSPYNEQF | TRBJ2-1 | TRBV5-1 | once
ASSNSRRTEAF | TRBJ1-1 | TRBV21-1 | -
ASSLTSGRTDTQY | TRBJ2-3 | TRBV2 | -
ASSVGKRGSHTDTQY | TRBJ2-3 | TRBV9 | -
ASSGDSAATDTQY | TRBJ2-3 | TRBV9 | -
ASSHPAGTSKETRY | TRBJ2-5 | TRBV4-1 | -
ASSQGSDQPQH | TRBJ1-5 | TRBV14 | -
ASSYSYQLYQETQY | TRBJ2-5 | TRBV6-6 | once
ASSPWTGADTQY | TRBJ2-3 | TRBV27 | -
AISDRGGNSNQPQH | TRBJ1-5 | TRBV10-3 | -
ASRTGSSYNSPLH | TRBJ1-6 | TRBV2 | once
ASSLVGQPYEQY | - | TRBV5-6 | -
ASSDRGTEAF | TRBJ1-1 | TRBV6-5 | -
ASSWGCEQY | TRBJ2-7 | TRBV19 | -
ASSPNPTGGNYGYT | TRBJ1-2 | TRBV7-2 | -
ASSLDLAGGTGELF | TRBJ2-2 | TRBV5-6 | -
ASSDGDRGTYNSPLH | TRBJ1-6 | TRBV6-1 | -